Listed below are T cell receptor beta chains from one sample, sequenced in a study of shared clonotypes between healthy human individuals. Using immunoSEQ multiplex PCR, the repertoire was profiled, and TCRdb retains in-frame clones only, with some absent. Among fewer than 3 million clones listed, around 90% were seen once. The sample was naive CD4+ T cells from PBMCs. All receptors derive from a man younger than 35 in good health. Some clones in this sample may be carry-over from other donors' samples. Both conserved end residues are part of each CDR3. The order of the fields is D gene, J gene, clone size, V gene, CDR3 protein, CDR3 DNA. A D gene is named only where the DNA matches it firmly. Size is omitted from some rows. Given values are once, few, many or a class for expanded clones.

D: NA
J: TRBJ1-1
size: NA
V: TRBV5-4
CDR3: CASSLVGRRRGDTEAFF
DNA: TGTGCCAGCAGCTTGGTAGGGCGCCGCCGAGGGGACACTGAAGCTTTCTTT

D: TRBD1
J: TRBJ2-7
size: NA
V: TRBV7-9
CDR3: CASSKTGGREQYF
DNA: TGTGCCAGCAGCAAAACAGGGGGCCGCGAGCAGTACTTC

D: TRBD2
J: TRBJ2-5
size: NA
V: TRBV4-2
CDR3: CASSHGLAARQETQYF
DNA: TGTGCCAGCAGCCATGGACTAGCGGCTAGGCAAGAGACCCAGTACTTC

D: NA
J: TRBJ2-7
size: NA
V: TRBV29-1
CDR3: CSVDTGGDEQYF
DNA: TGCAGCGTTGATACCGGGGGCGACGAGCAGTACTTC

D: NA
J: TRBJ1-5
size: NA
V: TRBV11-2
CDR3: CASSGGVGQPQHF
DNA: TGTGCCAGCAGCGGTGGGGTAGGCCAGCCCCAGCATTTT

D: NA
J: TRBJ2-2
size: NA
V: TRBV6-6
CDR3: CASSPFFGELFF
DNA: TGTGCCAGCTCCCCTTTTTTCGGGGAGCTGTTTTTT

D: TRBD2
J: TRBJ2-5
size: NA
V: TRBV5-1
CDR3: CASSLVAGGSRETQYF
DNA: TGCGCCAGCAGCTTGGTTGCGGGAGGGTCCCGAGAGACCCAGTACTTC

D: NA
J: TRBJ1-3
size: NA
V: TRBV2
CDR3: CASSIINTIYF
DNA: TGTGCCAGCAGCATAATAAACACCATATATTTT

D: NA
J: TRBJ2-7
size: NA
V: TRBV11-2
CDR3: CASSLALKWGRRSYEQYF
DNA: TGTGCCAGCAGCTTAGCTCTGAAATGGGGGAGAAGATCCTACGAGCAGTACTTC

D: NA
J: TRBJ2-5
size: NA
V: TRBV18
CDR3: CASSPVAPVQETQYF
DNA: TGTGCCAGCTCACCAGTGGCACCAGTACAAGAGACCCAGTACTTC

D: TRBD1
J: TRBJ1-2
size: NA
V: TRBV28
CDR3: CASSGRGGTGGAEGYTF
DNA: TGTGCCAGCAGTGGGAGGGGCGGGACAGGGGGCGCGGAAGGCTACACCTTC

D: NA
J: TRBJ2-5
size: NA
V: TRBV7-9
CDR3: CASSLGGVRKETQYF
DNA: TGTGCCAGCAGCTTAGGAGGAGTTCGGAAAGAGACCCAGTACTTC

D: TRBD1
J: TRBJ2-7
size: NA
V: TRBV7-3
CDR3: CASSRDSLSYEQYF
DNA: TGTGCCAGCAGCCGGGACAGTCTCTCCTACGAGCAGTACTTC

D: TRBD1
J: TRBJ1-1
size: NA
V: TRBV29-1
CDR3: CSVTGGVTEAFF
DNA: TGCAGCGTTACAGGGGGTGTCACTGAAGCTTTCTTT

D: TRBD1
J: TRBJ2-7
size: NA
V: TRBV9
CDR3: CASTRGGSSSYEQYF
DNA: TGTGCCAGCACCCGAGGGGGCAGTAGCTCCTACGAGCAGTACTTC

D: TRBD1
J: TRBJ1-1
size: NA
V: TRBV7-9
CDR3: CASSPGTANTEAFF
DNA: TGTGCCAGCAGCCCCGGGACAGCGAACACTGAAGCTTTCTTT

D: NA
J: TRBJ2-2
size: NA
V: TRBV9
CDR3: CASSVQGPNTGELFF
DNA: TGTGCCAGCAGCGTACAGGGCCCGAACACCGGGGAGCTGTTTTTT

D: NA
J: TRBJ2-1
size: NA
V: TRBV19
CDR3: CASSISMREQFF
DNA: TGTGCCAGTAGTATCAGTATGAGGGAGCAGTTCTTC

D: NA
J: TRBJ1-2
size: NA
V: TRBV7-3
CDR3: CASSSDPQGYGYTF
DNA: TGTGCCAGCAGCTCGGACCCTCAGGGGTACGGCTACACCTTC

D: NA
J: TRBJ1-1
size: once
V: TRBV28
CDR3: CASSPLAPFTEAFF
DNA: TGTGCCAGCAGTCCCCTGGCGCCGTTTACCGAAGCTTTCTTT

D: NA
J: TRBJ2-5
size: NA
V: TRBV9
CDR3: CASSLAGMYQETQYF
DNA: TGTGCCAGCAGTTTGGCAGGGATGTACCAAGAGACCCAGTACTTC